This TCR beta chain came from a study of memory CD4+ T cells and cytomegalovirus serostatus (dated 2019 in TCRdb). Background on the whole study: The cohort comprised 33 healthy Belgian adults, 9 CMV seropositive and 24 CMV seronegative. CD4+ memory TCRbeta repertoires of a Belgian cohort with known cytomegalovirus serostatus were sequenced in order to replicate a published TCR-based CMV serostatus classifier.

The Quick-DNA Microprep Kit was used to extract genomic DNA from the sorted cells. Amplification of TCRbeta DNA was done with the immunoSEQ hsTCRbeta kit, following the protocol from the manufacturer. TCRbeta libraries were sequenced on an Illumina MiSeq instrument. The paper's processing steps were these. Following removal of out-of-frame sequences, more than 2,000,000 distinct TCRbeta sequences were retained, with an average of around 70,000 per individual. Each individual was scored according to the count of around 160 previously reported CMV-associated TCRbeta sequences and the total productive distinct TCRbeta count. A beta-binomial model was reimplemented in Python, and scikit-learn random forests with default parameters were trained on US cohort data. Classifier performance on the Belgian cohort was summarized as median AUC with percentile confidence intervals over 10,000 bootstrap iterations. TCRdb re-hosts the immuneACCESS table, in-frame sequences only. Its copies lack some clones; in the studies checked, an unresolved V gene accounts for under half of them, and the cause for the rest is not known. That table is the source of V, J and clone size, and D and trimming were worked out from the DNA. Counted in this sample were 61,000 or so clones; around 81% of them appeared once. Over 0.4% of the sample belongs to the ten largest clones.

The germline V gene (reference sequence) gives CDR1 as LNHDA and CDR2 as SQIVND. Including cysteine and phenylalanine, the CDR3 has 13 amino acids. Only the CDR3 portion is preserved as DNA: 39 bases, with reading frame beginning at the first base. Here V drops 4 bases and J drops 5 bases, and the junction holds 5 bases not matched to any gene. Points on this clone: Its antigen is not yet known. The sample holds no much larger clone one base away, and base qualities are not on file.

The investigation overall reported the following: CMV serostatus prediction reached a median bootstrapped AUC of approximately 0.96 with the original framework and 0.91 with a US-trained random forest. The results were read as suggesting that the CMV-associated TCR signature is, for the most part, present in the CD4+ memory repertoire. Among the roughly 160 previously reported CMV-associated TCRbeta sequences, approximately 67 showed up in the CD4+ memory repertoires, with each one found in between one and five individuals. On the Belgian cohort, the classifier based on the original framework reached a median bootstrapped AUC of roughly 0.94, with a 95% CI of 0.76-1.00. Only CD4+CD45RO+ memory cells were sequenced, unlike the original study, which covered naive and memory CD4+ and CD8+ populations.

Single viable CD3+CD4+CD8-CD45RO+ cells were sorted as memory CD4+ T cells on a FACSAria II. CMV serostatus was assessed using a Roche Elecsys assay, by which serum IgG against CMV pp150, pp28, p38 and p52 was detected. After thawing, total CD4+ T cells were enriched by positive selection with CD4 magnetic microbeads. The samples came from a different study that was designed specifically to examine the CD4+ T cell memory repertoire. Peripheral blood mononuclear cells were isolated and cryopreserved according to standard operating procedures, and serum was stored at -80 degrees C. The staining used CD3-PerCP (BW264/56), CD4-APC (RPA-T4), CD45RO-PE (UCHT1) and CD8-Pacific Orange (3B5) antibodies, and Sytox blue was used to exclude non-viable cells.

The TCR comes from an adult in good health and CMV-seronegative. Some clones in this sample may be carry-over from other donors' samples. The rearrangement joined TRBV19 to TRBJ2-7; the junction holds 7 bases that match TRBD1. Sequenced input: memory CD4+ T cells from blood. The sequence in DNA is TGTGCCAGTAGTAAACAGGGGCGGGACGAGCAGTACTTC. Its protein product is CASSKQGRDEQYF.